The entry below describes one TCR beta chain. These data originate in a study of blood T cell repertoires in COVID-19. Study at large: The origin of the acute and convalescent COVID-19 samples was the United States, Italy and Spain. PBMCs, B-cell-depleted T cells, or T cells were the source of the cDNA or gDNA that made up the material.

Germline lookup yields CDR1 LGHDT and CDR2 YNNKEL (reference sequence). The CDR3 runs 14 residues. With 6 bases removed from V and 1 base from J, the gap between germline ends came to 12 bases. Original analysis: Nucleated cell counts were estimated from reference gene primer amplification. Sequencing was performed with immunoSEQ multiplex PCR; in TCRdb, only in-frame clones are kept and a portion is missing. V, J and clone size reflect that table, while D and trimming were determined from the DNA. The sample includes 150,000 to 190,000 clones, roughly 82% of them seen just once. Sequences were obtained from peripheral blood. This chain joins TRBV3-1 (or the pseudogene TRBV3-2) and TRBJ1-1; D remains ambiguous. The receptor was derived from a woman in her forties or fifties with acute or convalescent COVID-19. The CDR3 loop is CASSSRAANTEAFF. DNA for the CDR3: TGTGCCAGCAGTTCGCGAGCCGCGAACACTGAAGCTTTCTTT.